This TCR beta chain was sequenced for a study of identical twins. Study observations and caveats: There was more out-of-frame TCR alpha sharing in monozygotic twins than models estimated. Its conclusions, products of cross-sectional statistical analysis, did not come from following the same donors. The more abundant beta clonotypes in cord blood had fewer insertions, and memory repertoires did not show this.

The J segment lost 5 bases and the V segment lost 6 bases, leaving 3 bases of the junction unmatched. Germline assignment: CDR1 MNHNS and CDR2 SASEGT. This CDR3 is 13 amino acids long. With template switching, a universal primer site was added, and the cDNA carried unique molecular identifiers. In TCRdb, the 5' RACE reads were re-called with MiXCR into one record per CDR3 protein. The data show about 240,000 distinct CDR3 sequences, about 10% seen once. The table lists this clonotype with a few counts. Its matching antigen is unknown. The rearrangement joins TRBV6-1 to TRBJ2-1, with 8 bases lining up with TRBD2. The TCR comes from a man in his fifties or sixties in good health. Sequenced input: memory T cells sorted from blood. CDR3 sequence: CASRTSANNEQFF. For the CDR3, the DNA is TGTGCCAGCAGGACTAGCGCAAACAATGAGCAGTTCTTC.